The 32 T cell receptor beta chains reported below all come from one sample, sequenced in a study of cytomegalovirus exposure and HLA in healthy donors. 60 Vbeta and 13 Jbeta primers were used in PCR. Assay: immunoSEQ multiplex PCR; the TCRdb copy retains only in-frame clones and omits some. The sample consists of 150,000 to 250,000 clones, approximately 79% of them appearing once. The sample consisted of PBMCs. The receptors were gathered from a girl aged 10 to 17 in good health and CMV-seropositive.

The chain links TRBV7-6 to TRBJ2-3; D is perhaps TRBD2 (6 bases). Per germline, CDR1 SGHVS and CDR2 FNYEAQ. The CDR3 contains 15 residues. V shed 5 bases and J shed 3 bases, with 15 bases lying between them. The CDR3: CASSLAGSGTDTQYF. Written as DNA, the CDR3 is TGTGCCAGCAGCCTCGCGGGGAGCGGGACAGATACGCAGTATTTT.

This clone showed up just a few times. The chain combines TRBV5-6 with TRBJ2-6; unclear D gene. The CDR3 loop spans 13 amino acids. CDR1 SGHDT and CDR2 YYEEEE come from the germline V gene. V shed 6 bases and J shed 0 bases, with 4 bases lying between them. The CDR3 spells CASTNSGANVLTF. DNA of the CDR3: TGTGCCAGCACCAACTCTGGGGCCAACGTCCTGACTTTC.

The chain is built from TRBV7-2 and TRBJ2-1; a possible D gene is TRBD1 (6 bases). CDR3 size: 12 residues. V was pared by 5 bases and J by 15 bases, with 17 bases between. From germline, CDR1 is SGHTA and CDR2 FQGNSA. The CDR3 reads CASSPNRDVGFF. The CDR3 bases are TGTGCCAGCAGCCCCAACAGGGATGTGGGGTTCTTC.

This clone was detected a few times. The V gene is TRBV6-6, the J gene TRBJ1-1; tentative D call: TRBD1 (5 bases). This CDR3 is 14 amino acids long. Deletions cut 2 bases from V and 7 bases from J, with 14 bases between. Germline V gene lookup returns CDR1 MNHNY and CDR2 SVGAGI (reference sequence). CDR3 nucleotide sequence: TGTGCCAGCAGTTACAGGGAAGGACATAATGAAGCTTTCTTT. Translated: CASSYREGHNEAFF.

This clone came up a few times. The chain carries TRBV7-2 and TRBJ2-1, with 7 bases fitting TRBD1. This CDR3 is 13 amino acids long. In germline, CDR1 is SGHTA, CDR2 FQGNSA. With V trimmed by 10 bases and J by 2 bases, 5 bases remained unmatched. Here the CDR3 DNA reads TGTGCCACCCTGGACAGGACCTACAATGAGCAGTTCTTC. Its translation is CATLDRTYNEQFF.

CDR3 residues: CASMVTMRGNTIYF. The CDR3 DNA sequence: TGTGCCAGCATGGTAACGATGCGTGGAAACACCATATATTTT. The chain couples TRBV6-5 to TRBJ1-3; D uncertain. The CDR3 sequence is 14 residues long. Germline V gives CDR1 MNHEY, CDR2 SVGAGI. Trimming pared 7 bases from V and 3 bases from J, leaving 13 bases between.

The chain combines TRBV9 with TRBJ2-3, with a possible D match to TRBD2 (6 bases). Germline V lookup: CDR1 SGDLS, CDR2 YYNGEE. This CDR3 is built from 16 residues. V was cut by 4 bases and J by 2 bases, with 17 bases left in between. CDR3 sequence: CASSPEFGGTTDTQYF. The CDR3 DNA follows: TGTGCCAGCAGCCCCGAGTTTGGGGGGACCACAGATACGCAGTATTTT.

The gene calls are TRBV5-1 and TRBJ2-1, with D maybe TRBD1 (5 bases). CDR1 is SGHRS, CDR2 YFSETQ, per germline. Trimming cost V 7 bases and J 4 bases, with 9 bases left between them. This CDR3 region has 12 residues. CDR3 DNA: TGCGCCAGCTCCCGACAGTACAATGAGCAGTTCTTC. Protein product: CASSRQYNEQFF. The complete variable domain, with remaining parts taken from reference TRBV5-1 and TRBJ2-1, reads KAGVTQTPRYLIKTRGQQVTLSCSPISGHRSVSWYQQTPGQGLQFLFEYFSETQRNKGNFPGRFSGRQFSNSRSEMNVSTLELGDSALYLCASSRQYNEQFFGPGTRLTVL.

In nucleotides, the CDR3 is TGCGCCAGCAGCCAAGAGCCGGGAAGGGACGAGCAGTACTTC. Translated, it gives CASSQEPGRDEQYF. The chain carries TRBV4-3 and TRBJ2-7, with a possible D match to TRBD2 (5 bases). The CDR3 loop spans 14 amino acids. The germline V and J ends were trimmed by 0 bases and 5 bases, with 11 bases remaining between them. Germline V CDR1 and CDR2: LGHNA, YSLEER.

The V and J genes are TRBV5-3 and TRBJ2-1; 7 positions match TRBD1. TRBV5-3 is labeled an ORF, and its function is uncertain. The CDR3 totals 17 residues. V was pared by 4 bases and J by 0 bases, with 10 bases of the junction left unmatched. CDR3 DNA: TGTGCCAGAAGCCCGTGGGACAGCCTGAGCTCCTACAATGAGCAGTTCTTC. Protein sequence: CARSPWDSLSSYNEQFF.

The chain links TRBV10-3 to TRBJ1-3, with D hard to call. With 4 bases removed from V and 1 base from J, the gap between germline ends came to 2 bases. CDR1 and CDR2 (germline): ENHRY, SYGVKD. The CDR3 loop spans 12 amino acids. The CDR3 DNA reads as TGTGCCATCAGTGCGTCTGGAAACACCATATATTTT. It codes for CAISASGNTIYF.

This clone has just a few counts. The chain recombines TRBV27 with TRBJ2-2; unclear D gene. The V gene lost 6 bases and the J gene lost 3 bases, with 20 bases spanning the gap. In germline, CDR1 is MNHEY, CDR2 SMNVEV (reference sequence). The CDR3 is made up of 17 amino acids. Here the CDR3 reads CASRALAVSVYTGELFF. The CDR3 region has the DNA TGTGCCAGCAGGGCCCTCGCGGTGTCAGTGTACACCGGGGAGCTGTTTTTT.

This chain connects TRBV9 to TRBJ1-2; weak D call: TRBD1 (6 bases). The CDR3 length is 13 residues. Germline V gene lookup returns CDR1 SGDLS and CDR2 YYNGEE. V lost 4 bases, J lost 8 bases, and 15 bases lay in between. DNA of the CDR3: TGTGCCAGCAGCCCTGGTGGCAGGGGAGGCTACACCTTC. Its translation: CASSPGGRGGYTF.

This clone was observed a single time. The CDR3 here is CASSQQAVYSNQPQHF. Here the CDR3 DNA reads TGTGCCAGCAGCCAACAAGCGGTGTACAGCAATCAGCCCCAGCATTTT. This chain uses TRBV7-8 with TRBJ1-5; D gene uncertain. Per the germline V gene, CDR1 is SGHVS and CDR2 is FQNEAQ. This CDR3 has 16 residues. The ends were cut back, 5 bases at V and 1 base at J, with 15 bases in the middle.

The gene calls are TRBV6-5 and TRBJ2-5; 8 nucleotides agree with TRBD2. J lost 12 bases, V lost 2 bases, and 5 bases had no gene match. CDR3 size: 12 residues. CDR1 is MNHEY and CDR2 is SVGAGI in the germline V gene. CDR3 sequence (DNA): TGTGCCAGCAGTTACGCCGGGACTAGGGAGTACTTC. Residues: CASSYAGTREYF.

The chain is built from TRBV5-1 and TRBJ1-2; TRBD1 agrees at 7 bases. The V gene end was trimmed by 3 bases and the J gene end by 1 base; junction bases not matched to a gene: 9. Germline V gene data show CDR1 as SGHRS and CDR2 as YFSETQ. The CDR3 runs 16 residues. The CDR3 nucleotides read TGCGCCAGCAGCTCCCAAACAGGGGTAGTTAACTATGGCTACACCTTC. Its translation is CASSSQTGVVNYGYTF.

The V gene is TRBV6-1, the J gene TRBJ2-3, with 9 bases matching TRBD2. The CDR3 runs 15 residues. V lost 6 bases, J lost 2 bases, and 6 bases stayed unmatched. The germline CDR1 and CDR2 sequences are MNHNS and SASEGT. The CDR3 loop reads CASRSPSGATDTQYF. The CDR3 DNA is TGTGCCAGCAGATCGCCTAGCGGGGCCACAGATACGCAGTATTTT.

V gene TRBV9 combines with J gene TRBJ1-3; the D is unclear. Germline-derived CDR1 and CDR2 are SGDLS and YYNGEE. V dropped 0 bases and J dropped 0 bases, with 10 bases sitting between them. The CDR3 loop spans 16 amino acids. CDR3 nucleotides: TGTGCCAGCAGCGTAGGAGGGCGTTACTCTGGAAACACCATATATTTT. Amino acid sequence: CASSVGGRYSGNTIYF.

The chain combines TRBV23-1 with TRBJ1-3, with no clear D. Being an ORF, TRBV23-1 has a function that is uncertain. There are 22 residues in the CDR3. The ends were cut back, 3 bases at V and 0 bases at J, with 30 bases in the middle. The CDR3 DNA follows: TGCGCCAGCAGTCACCCGAGGCGCGGAAGGCTCACCAAGCACCCCTCTGGAAACACCATATATTTT. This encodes CASSHPRRGRLTKHPSGNTIYF.

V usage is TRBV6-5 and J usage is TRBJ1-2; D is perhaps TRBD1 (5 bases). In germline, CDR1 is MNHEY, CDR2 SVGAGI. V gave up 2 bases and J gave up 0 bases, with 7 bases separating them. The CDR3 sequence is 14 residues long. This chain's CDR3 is CASSYDSSNYGYTF. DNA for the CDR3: TGTGCCAGCAGTTACGACAGTTCTAACTATGGCTACACCTTC.

The CDR3 coding sequence is TGTGCCTGGAGTGTACCGGGACAGATCACCGGGGAGCTGTTTTTT. Translation: CAWSVPGQITGELFF. This chain joins TRBV30 and TRBJ2-2; 7 bases are a match to TRBD1. Germline CDR1 and CDR2: GTSNPN and SVGIG (reference sequence). V dropped 0 bases and J dropped 4; count of bases not matched to a gene: 5. The CDR3 runs 15 residues.

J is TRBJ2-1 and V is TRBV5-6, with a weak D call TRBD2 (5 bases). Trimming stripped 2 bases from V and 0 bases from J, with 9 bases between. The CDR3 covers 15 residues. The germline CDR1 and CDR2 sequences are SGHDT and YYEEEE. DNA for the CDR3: TGTGCCAGCAGCTTAGGGAGTAGCTCCTACAATGAGCAGTTCTTC. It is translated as CASSLGSSSYNEQFF.

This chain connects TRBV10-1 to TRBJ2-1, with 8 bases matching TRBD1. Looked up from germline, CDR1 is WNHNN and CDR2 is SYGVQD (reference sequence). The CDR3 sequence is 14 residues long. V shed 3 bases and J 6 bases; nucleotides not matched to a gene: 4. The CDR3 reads CASSELTGGNEQFF. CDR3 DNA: TGCGCCAGCAGTGAACTAACAGGGGGCAATGAGCAGTTCTTC.

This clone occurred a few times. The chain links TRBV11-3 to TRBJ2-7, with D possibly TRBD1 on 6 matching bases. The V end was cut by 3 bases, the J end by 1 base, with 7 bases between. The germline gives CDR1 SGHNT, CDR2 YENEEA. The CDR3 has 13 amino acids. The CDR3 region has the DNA TGTGCCAGCAGCTTGGGGACATCCTACGAGCAGTACTTC. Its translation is CASSLGTSYEQYF. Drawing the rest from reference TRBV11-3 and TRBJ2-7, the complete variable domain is EAGVVQSPRYKIIEKKQPVAFWCNPISGHNTLYWYLQNLGQGPELLIRYENEEAVDDSQLPKDRFSAERLKGVDSTLKIQPAELGDSAVYLCASSLGTSYEQYFGPGTRLTVT.

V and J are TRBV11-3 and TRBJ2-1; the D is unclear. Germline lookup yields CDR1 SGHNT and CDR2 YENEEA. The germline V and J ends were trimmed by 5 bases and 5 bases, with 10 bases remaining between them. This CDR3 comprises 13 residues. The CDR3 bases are TGTGCCAGCAGCCCCCGCAGTAACAATGAGCAGTTCTTC. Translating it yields CASSPRSNNEQFF.

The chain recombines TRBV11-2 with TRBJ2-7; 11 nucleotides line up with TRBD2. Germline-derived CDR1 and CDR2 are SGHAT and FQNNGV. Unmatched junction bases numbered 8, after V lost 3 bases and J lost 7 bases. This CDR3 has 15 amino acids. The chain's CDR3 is CASSFASGGSGEQYF. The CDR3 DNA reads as TGTGCCAGCAGCTTTGCTAGCGGGGGGAGCGGGGAGCAGTACTTC.

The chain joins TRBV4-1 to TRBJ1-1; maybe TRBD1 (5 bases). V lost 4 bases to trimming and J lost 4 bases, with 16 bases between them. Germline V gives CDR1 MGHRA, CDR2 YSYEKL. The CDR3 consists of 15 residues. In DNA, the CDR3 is TGCGCCAGCAGCCGCGCTACAGGCTCCGTCACTGAAGCTTTCTTT. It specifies CASSRATGSVTEAFF.

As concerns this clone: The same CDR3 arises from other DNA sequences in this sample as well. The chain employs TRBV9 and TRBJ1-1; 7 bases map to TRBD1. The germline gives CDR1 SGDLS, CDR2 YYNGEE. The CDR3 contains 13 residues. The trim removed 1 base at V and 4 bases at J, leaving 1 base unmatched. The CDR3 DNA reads TGTGCCAGCAGCGTACAGGGGGGCACTGAAGCTTTCTTT. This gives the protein CASSVQGGTEAFF. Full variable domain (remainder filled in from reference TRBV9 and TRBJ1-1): DSGVTQTPKHLITATGQRVTLRCSPRSGDLSVYWYQQSLDQGLQFLIQYYNGEERAKGNILERFSAQQFPDLHSELNLSSLELGDSALYFCASSVQGGTEAFFGQGTRLTVV.

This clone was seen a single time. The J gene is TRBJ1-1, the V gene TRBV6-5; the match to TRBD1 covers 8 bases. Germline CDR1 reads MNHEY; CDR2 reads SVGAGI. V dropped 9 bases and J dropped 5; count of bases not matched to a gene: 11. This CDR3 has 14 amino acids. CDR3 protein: CASSTWTGQTEAFF. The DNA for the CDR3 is TGTGCCAGTTCGACATGGACAGGGCAGACTGAAGCTTTCTTT.

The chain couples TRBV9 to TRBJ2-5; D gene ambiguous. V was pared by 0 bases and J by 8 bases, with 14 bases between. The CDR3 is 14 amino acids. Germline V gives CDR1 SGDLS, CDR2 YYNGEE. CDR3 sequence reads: CASSVGNSLDTQYF. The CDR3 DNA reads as TGTGCCAGCAGCGTAGGGAACAGTCTTGATACCCAGTACTTC.

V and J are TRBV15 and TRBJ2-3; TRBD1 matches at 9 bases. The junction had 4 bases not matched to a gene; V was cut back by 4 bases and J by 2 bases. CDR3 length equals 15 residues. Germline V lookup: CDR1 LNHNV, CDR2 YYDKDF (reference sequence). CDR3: CATSTGTGTTDTQYF. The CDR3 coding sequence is TGTGCCACCAGCACCGGGACAGGGACCACAGATACGCAGTATTTT.

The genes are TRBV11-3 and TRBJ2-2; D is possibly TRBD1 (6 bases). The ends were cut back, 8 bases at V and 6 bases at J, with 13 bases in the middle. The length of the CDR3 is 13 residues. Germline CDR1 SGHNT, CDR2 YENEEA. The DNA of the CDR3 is TGTGCCAGCGCGTCACAGGGCGCCGGGGAGCTGTTTTTT. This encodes CASASQGAGELFF.